The 8 T cell receptor beta chains given below trace back to one sample, sequenced in a study of post-analysis software for immune sequencing data. Carried by the TCR beta cDNA libraries were unique molecular identifiers. TCRdb reprocessed the PCR reads via MiXCR and lists one record per CDR3 protein. This sample has approximately 180,000 distinct CDR3 sequences; about 29% occur once, and the top ten carry roughly 1.6%. Notes on the study in general: In patients, about 5 TRBV segments were more frequent than in controls, with TRBV5-6, TRBV5-1 and TRBV20-1 among them.

These receptors lack a known antigen. The sample comprised blood. These receptor sequences come from a girl aged 5-17 years with multiple sclerosis.

Regarding this clonotype: Given a much more abundant clone one base away, this may be a read error. The chain is built from TRBV10-3 and TRBJ2-1; possible D gene TRBD2, 5 bases. The V end lost 6 bases, the J end lost 6 bases, and 6 bases lay between the germline ends. This CDR3 has 11 amino acids. Germline V gene lookup returns CDR1 ENHRY and CDR2 SYGVKD. In DNA form, the CDR3 reads TGTGCCATCAGGGACTTCAATGAGCAGTTCTTC. Translating gives CAIRDFNEQFF.

This clonotype was observed many times. This chain connects TRBV12-3 or TRBV12-4 to TRBJ2-3; 8 nucleotides match TRBD2. With V trimmed by 4 bases and J by 5 bases, 11 bases remained unmatched. The CDR3 has 16 residues. Here the CDR3 reads CASSSRKKAGGDTQYF. The CDR3 DNA is TGTGCCAGCAGTTCCCGCAAGAAGGCGGGAGGAGATACGCAGTATTTT.

About this clonotype itself: A much larger clone differs from this one at a single base, so this may be a read error. The V call is TRBV6-5, the J call TRBJ2-3, with D tentatively TRBD2 (6 bases). This CDR3 has 19 residues. The germline V gene encodes CDR1 MNHEY and CDR2 SVGAGI. The CDR3 sequence is CGSSYSMNLGSHSTDTQYF. The CDR3 nucleotides are TGTGGCAGCAGTTACTCGATGAATCTCGGGAGCCACAGCACAGATACGCAGTATTTT.

In its sample, this clonotype was seen many times. The chain has TRBV25-1 and TRBJ2-4; a weak D match, TRBD1 (6 bases). This CDR3 has 15 amino acids. V lost 4 bases, J lost 6 bases, and 16 bases lay in between. In germline, CDR1 is MGHDK, CDR2 SYGVNS. The CDR3 nucleotides read TGTGCCAGCAGTGGGGCGAACAGGGTGACAAACATTCAGTACTTC. It encodes CASSGANRVTNIQYF.

This clonotype was recorded many times. This chain joins TRBV12-3 or TRBV12-4 and TRBJ2-7; no clear D. Trimming took off 6 bases at V and 7 bases at J, with 13 bases between the two ends. The CDR3 consists of 12 residues. This CDR3 is CASRIGSREQYF. CDR3 sequence (DNA): TGTGCCAGCAGGATCGGATCTAGGGAGCAGTACTTC.

V usage is TRBV3-1 and J usage is TRBJ1-2; perhaps TRBD1 as D (6 bases). V was trimmed by 0 bases and J by 4 bases, leaving 6 bases between them. The CDR3 runs to 13 residues. CDR1 is LGHDT, CDR2 YNNKEL, per germline (reference sequence). CDR3 amino acids: CASSQEGGYGYTF. DNA of the CDR3: TGTGCCAGCAGCCAAGAAGGGGGCTATGGCTACACCTTC.

This clonotype was found a few times. This chain uses TRBV20-1 with TRBJ2-3, with 11 bases aligning to TRBD2. V trimming: 5 bases; J trimming: 2 bases; junction bases outside the gene matches: 9. This CDR3 is 16 amino acids long. CDR1 DFQATT and CDR2 SNEGSKA come from the germline V gene (reference sequence). This CDR3 reads CSAPRLAGYTTDTQYF. CDR3 DNA sequence: TGCAGTGCTCCCAGACTAGCGGGGTATACCACAGATACGCAGTATTTT.

This clonotype turned up a few times. This chain uses TRBV12-3 or TRBV12-4 with TRBJ1-5, with a weak D call TRBD1 (5 bases). The CDR3 is 14 amino acids. Trimming cost V 6 bases and J 3 bases, with 12 bases left between them. The CDR3 bases are TGTGCCAGCAGCACTCAGGGCTCCAATCAGCCCCAGCATTTT. It codes for CASSTQGSNQPQHF.